These T cell receptor beta chains were read from a single sample in a study of shared clonotypes between healthy human individuals. The assay was immunoSEQ multiplex PCR, and TCRdb's table has in-frame clones only and misses some. The repertoire consists of 2 million or so clones, with roughly 95% occurring once and the leading ten covering roughly 1%. Material: naive CD8+ T cells sorted from blood. These receptors were taken from a man between 18 and 29 years old in good health. The CDR3 runs from the conserved cysteine through the conserved F or W. The order of the fields is CDR3 length, V gene, CDR3 protein.

17 TRBV4-1 CASSQEQERGDTDTQYF
16 TRBV6-5 CASSSQSPGLQETQYF
16 TRBV2 CASSGDRDSSQETQYF
15 TRBV5-1 CASSLYPGLNEKLFF
15 TRBV4-1 CASSQDTALYNEQFF
12 TRBV29-1 CSVDTQFNEQFF
16 TRBV2 CASSVRYSSGANVLTF
12 TRBV7-9 CASSREGNEQFF
15 TRBV4-3 CASSQDESEYNEQFF
16 TRBV5-1 CASSLDRDSLLTEAFF
14 TRBV10-1 CASSDRIFTNEQFF
13 TRBV9 CASSVGLGNIQYF
15 TRBV7-9 CASSFGTGSTDTQYF
15 TRBV4-1 CASGPGPSSGNTIYF
15 TRBV6-1 CASNMEGVDSYEQYF
15 TRBV4-1 CASSQVEVGFQPQHF
14 TRBV6-5 CASSTGTVGQPQHF
15 TRBV28 CASSFAASSYNEQFF
14 TRBV27 CASAEDREGYEQYF
16 TRBV6-5 CASSYSPSQVWEKLFF
13 TRBV27 CASSVQGETGYTF
16 TRBV4-1 CASSQEWLAEAYEQYF
14 TRBV19 CASSIMTGKDEQYF
14 TRBV9 CASSPGLAGDEQYF
15 TRBV9 CASSDGTGTGETQYF
19 TRBV28 CASSRRPGTGASGANVLTF
11 TRBV30 CAWRQGLEQYF
16 TRBV27 CASSKEVRDDSYEQYF
16 TRBV6-1 CASSGTSGASGNTIYF
17 TRBV27 CASSFVGSPAGNQPQHF
17 TRBV7-6 CASSLDLDRPPDTEAFF
16 TRBV29-1 CSVEVREMRVNYGYTF
16 TRBV7-9 CASSLELATARYEQYF
15 TRBV18 CASSPAQTETYEQYF
15 TRBV7-3 CASQSLQLAKNIQYF
15 TRBV27 CASSLPGGRPDTQYF